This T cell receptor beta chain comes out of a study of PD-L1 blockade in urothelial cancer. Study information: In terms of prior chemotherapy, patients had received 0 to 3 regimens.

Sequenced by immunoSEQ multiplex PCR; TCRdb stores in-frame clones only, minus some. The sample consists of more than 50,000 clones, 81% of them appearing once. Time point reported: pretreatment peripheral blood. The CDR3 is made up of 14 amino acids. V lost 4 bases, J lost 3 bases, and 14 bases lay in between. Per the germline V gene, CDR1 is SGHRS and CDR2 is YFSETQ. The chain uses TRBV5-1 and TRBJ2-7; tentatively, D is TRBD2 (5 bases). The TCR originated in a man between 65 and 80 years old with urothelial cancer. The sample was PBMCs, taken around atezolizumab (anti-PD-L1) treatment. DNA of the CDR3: TGCGCCAGCAGCCCCCTAGAGGGCCGCTACGAGCAGTACTTC. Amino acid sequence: CASSPLEGRYEQYF.